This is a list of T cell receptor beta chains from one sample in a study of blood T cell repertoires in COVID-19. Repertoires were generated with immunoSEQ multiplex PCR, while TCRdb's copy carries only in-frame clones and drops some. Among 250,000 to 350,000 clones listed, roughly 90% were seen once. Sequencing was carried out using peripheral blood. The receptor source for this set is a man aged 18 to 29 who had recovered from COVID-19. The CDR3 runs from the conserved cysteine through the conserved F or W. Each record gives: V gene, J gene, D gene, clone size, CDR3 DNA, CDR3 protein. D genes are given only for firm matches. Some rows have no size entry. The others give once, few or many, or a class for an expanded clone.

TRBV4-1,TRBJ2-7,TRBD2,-,TGCGCCAGCAGCGGGACTAGCGGGAGTTACGAGCAGTACTTC,CASSGTSGSYEQYF
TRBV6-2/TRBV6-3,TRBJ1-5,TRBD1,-,TGTGCCAGCAGCGGACAGGGTGGGAGTCAGCCCCAGCATTTT,CASSGQGGSQPQHF
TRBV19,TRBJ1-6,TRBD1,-,TGTGCCAGTAATACAGGGGGCCTTTCACCCCTCCACTTT,CASNTGGLSPLHF
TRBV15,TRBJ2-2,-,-,TGTGCCACCAGCAGAACAAACTCCGGGGAACGGGAGCTGTTTTTT,CATSRTNSGERELFF
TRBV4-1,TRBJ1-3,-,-,TGCGCCAGCAGCACCACAGGGAGCTCTGGAAACACCATATATTTT,CASSTTGSSGNTIYF
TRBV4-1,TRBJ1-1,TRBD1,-,TGCGCCAGCAGCCCCCGACAGGGCCCGGGGAGAGCTTTCTTT,CASSPRQGPGRAFF
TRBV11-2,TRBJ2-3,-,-,TGTGCCAGCAGCTTAGAAGTCACGGGGTTAGACACAGATACGCAGTATTTT,CASSLEVTGLDTDTQYF
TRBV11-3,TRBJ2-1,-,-,TGTGCCAGCAGCTTAGGAACGGGGAATGAGCAGTTCTTC,CASSLGTGNEQFF
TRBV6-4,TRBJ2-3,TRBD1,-,TGTGCCAGCAGTGTAGCAGGGGGCCGAGATACGCAGTATTTT,CASSVAGGRDTQYF
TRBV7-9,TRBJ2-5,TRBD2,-,TGTGCCAGCAGCCGGGTAGCGGGAGTTGGCGAGACCCAGTACTTC,CASSRVAGVGETQYF
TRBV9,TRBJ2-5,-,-,TGTGCCAGCAGCGTAGGATCCACGGCGGTAGAGACCCAGTACTTC,CASSVGSTAVETQYF
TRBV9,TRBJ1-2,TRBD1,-,TGTGCCAGCAGCGTTCTGGGACAGGGAATTGGCGGCTACACCTTC,CASSVLGQGIGGYTF
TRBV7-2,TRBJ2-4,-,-,TGTGCCAGCAGCGGCTACCAGGGAACGGGAAACATTCAGTACTTC,CASSGYQGTGNIQYF
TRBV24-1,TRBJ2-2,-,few,TGTGCCACCGTGTCCCCGGGCGGGGAGCTGTTTTTT,CATVSPGGELFF
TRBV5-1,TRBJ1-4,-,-,TGCGCCAGCAGCTTGACCCTGGGGCCGGATGAAAAACTGTTTTTT,CASSLTLGPDEKLFF
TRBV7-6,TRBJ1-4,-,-,TGTGCCAGCAGCAGAACAGGGCTTGGTAATGAAAAACTGTTTTTT,CASSRTGLGNEKLFF
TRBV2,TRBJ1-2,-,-,TGTGCCAGCAGGCGGCAGGGAGGAGGTGGCTACACCTTC,CASRRQGGGGYTF
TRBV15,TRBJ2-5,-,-,TGTGCCACCAGCAGAGATGGGCCAGCCAGGACCCAGTACTTC,CATSRDGPARTQYF
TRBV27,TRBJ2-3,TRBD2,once,TGTGCCAGCAGTTTGTCGACTAGCGGGGGTAGCACAGATACGCAGTATTTT,CASSLSTSGGSTDTQYF
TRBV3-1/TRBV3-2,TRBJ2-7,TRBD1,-,TGTGCCAGCAGCCAAGCCGGACAGGGGGCCAAGTACGAGCAGTACTTC,CASSQAGQGAKYEQYF
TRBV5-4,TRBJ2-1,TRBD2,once,TGTGCCAGCAGCTTGGCCTGGGGGACGGGAGGCAATGAGCAGTTCTTC,CASSLAWGTGGNEQFF
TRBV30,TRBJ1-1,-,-,TGTGCCTGGAGTGTCTCGGGAAGGACTGAAGCTTTCTTT,CAWSVSGRTEAFF
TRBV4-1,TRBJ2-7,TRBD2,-,TGCGCCAGCAGCCAAGGATCCTCCGGGACTAGTTCCTACGAGCAGTACTTC,CASSQGSSGTSSYEQYF
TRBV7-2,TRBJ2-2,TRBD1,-,TGTGCCAGCAGCTTAAGGGGGCAGCTCACCGGGGAGCTGTTTTTT,CASSLRGQLTGELFF
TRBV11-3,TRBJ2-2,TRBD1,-,TGTGCCAGCAGCTTTGACAGGGGCACCGGGGAGCTGTTTTTT,CASSFDRGTGELFF
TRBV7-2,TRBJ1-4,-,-,TGTGCCAGCAGCTTAGATGAGGCTGAAAAACTGTTTTTT,CASSLDEAEKLFF
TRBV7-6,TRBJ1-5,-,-,TGTGCCAGCAGCTTAGCGGCCCCCCCTAATCAGCCCCAGCATTTT,CASSLAAPPNQPQHF
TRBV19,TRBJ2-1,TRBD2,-,TGTGCCAGTAGTATACTAGCGGGAGGGCCCCATGAGCAGTTCTTC,CASSILAGGPHEQFF
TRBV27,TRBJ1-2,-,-,TGTGCCAGCAGTTTATCGGCAGGGGCGAACAACTTGGGGGGCTACACCTTC,CASSLSAGANNLGGYTF
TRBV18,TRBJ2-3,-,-,TGTGCCAGCTCACCGGAAGGGGCCAGGACAGATACGCAGTATTTT,CASSPEGARTDTQYF
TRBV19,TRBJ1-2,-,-,TGTGCCAGTAGTAGCCGACAGCACTACTATGGCTACACCTTC,CASSSRQHYYGYTF
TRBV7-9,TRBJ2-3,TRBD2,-,TGTGCCAGCAGCCGGACTAGCGTGGATACGCAGTATTTT,CASSRTSVDTQYF
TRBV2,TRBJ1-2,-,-,TGTGCCAGCAGCCCCGGGGGGCATGGCTACACCTTC,CASSPGGHGYTF
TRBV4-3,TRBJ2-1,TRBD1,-,TGCGCCAGCAGCCAAGCGGTGGTAGCAGGGGGCCGGAGCTCCTACAATGAGCAGTTCTTC,CASSQAVVAGGRSSYNEQFF
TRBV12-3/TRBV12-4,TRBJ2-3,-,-,TGTGCCAGCAGTTTCTCCTTCACAGATACGCAGTATTTT,CASSFSFTDTQYF
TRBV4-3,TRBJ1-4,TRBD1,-,TGCGCCAGCAGCCAAGGCGGGACAGGGGGGAGACTGTTTTTT,CASSQGGTGGRLFF
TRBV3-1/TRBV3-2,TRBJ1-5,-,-,TGTGCCAGCAGCCAAGACCGCAGGTATAGCAATCAGCCCCAGCATTTT,CASSQDRRYSNQPQHF
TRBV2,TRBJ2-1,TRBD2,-,TGTGCCAGCAGTGATATACTAGCGGGAGGAGTGAGGTCCTACAATGAGCAGTTCTTC,CASSDILAGGVRSYNEQFF
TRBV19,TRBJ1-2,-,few,TGTGCCAGTAGTATAGTAGGACAGCTGAACTATGGCTACACCTTC,CASSIVGQLNYGYTF
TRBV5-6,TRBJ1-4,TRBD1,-,TGTGCCAGCAGCCTCAAGACAGGGATGGGTGAAAAACTGTTTTTT,CASSLKTGMGEKLFF
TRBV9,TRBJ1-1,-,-,TGTGCCAGCAGCGTAGGGGCAGAACAAGGCCCTGAAGCTTTCTTT,CASSVGAEQGPEAFF
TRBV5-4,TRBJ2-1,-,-,TGTGCCAGCAGCTTGGGAGGGGGGGCTGACAATGAGCAGTTCTTC,CASSLGGGADNEQFF
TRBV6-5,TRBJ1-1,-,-,TGTGCCAGCAGCCGCGGATATGGGAACACTGAAGCTTTCTTT,CASSRGYGNTEAFF
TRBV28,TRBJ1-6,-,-,TGTGCCAGCATTCCCGGCTATAATTCACCCCTCCACTTT,CASIPGYNSPLHF
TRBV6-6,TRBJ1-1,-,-,TGTGCCAGCAGTTACATCCAGGCAAACACTGAAGCTTTCTTT,CASSYIQANTEAFF
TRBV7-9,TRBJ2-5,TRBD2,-,TGTGCCAGCAGCTTAGAAGGCGGGGGGGGCCGAGAGACCCAGTACTTC,CASSLEGGGGRETQYF
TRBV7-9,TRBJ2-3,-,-,TGTGCCAGCAGCTTAGCGGGAGTGATCCCAGATACGCAGTATTTT,CASSLAGVIPDTQYF
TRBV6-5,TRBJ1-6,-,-,TGTGCCAGCAACCGGGACACGGGATCACCCCTCCACTTT,CASNRDTGSPLHF
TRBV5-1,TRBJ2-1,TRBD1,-,TGCGCCAGCAGCCCTGGGGACAGGGTAGATGATGAGCAGTTCTTC,CASSPGDRVDDEQFF
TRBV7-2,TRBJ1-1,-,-,TGTGCCAGCAGCTTAGGGCAGGAAAACACTGAAGCTTTCTTT,CASSLGQENTEAFF
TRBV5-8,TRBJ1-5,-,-,TGTGCCAGCACCAATAATCAGCCCCAGCATTTT,CASTNNQPQHF
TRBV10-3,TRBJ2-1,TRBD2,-,TGTGCCATCAGTGAGTCGATCGCGGGAGCCAATGAGCAGTTCTTC,CAISESIAGANEQFF
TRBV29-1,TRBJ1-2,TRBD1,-,TGCAGCGTTGGGACAGGGGACGGTGGCTACACCTTC,CSVGTGDGGYTF